Presented here are 24 T cell receptor beta chains from one specimen sequenced in a study of vaccination effects on CD4 cells after COVID-19. The culture ran for 10 days, and then CD4+ T cells were isolated. Repertoires were generated with immunoSEQ multiplex PCR, while TCRdb's copy carries only in-frame clones and drops some. Here the sample spans about 58,000 clones, 60% to 85% being singletons. For these TCRs, the target antigens are not known. This specimen consisted of CD4+ T cells from PBMCs cultured without peptide, obtained before COVID-19 vaccination. All receptors derive from a human donor who received a COVID-19 vaccine.

This sequence joins TRBV5-4 and TRBJ2-5; 8 bases line up with TRBD1. The CDR3 loop spans 14 amino acids. Germline CDR1 is SGHNT and CDR2 is YYREEE (reference sequence). V trimming: 4 bases; J trimming: 4 bases; junction bases outside the gene matches: 6. This CDR3 is CASSGTDRGETQYF. The CDR3 DNA reads TGTGCCAGCAGCGGAACAGACAGGGGAGAGACCCAGTACTTC.

This chain links TRBV7-2 with TRBJ1-5, with 8 bases matching TRBD1. Looked up from germline, CDR1 is SGHTA and CDR2 is FQGNSA. The CDR3 has 15 residues. With 5 bases clipped from V and 3 bases from J, the junction kept 6 bases outside the gene matches. The CDR3 region has the DNA TGTGCCAGCAGCCAGGGGGCCTGGATCAATCAGCCCCAGCATTTT. This encodes CASSQGAWINQPQHF.

The J gene is TRBJ1-6, the V gene TRBV19; D is uncertain. Trimming removed 3 bases at V and 0 bases at J, with 9 bases between. The CDR3 contains 16 residues. From germline, CDR1 is LNHDA and CDR2 SQIVND (reference sequence). CDR3 sequence (DNA): TGTGCCAGTAGTATTGGAAGGAGCTCCTATAATTCACCCCTCCACTTT. It is translated as CASSIGRSSYNSPLHF.

V gene TRBV7-2 combines with J gene TRBJ2-5; D is undetermined. V gave up 5 bases and J gave up 5 bases, with 12 bases separating them. CDR3 length equals 13 residues. The germline V gene encodes CDR1 SGHTA and CDR2 FQGNSA. CDR3 amino acids: CASSPSPQETQYF. CDR3 nucleotide sequence: TGTGCCAGCAGCCCAAGCCCCCAGGAGACCCAGTACTTC.

This rearrangement joins TRBV7-2 to TRBJ2-3, with D perhaps matching TRBD1 or TRBD2 (5 bases each). There are 16 residues in the CDR3. V lost 0 bases to trimming and J lost 6 bases, with 16 bases between them. Germline assignment: CDR1 SGHTA and CDR2 FQGNSA. For the CDR3, the DNA is TGTGCCAGCAGCTTAGCGGGCCAGGGAGTCGTCGATACGCAGTATTTT. Residues: CASSLAGQGVVDTQYF.

DNA for the CDR3: TGTGCCAGTAGCAGGGACAGGGAGCAGCCCCAGCATTTT. Its protein is CASSRDREQPQHF. The J gene is TRBJ1-5, the V gene TRBV19; 9 nucleotides agree with TRBD1. Germline V gene lookup returns CDR1 LNHDA and CDR2 SQIVND (reference sequence). Trimming at V came to 6 bases and at J to 7 bases, leaving 4 bases not matched to a gene. The CDR3 has 13 residues.

The CDR3 spells CASSQVGLNTEAFF. The CDR3 nucleotides are TGTGCCAGCAGCCAAGTAGGACTGAACACTGAAGCTTTCTTT. The chain couples TRBV14 to TRBJ1-1; no clear D. V was shortened by 1 base and J by 0 bases, with 6 bases between the two germline ends. The CDR3 has 14 amino acids. The germline gives CDR1 SGHDN, CDR2 FVKESK.

The table lists this clone with a count of one. The rearrangement joins TRBV29-1 to TRBJ1-5, with no clear D. The CDR3 runs 13 residues. CDR1 is SQVTM, CDR2 ANQGSEA, per germline. The ends were cut back, 3 bases at V and 1 base at J, with 7 bases in the middle. The CDR3 spells CSVEAGSNQPQHF. The CDR3 DNA reads TGCAGCGTTGAGGCGGGCAGCAATCAGCCCCAGCATTTT.

The J gene is TRBJ2-2, the V gene TRBV5-4, with D unclear. The V gene's germline CDR1 is SGHNT and CDR2 YYREEE (reference sequence). The CDR3 length is 15 residues. V was clipped by 2 bases and J by 6 bases, with 14 bases between them. The CDR3 reads CASSLGSGNAGELFF. The CDR3 DNA follows: TGTGCCAGCAGCTTAGGTAGTGGAAATGCCGGGGAGCTGTTTTTT.

V gene TRBV24-1 combines with J gene TRBJ1-4; no clear D. The CDR3 spans 15 residues. V lost 3 bases, J lost 5 bases, and 12 bases lay in between. From germline, CDR1 is KGHDR and CDR2 SFDVKD. The CDR3 is CATSDPASPNEKLFF. CDR3 nucleotides: TGTGCCACCAGTGATCCAGCCAGCCCAAATGAAAAACTGTTTTTT.

This sequence joins TRBV12-3 or TRBV12-4 and TRBJ1-5, with a possible D match to TRBD1 (6 bases). Trimming shortened V by 4 bases and J by 5 bases, and 9 bases separated the two germline ends. CDR3 length: 13 residues. CDR3 loop: CASSYRVHQPQHF. In nucleotides, the CDR3 is TGTGCCAGCAGTTACAGGGTTCATCAGCCCCAGCATTTT.

This clone appeared once. The rearrangement joins TRBV5-1 to TRBJ2-3; 9 bases are a match to TRBD2. The CDR3 totals 15 residues. Germline V gene sequence: CDR1 SGHRS, CDR2 YFSETQ. V lost 4 bases and J lost 4; bases outside the gene matches: 7. CDR3 residues: CASSLGLALPDTQYF. CDR3 nucleotide sequence: TGCGCCAGCAGCCTTGGACTAGCGTTACCAGATACGCAGTATTTT.

This rearrangement joins TRBV24-1 to TRBJ2-2, with TRBD1 identical over 8 bases. Germline V gene lookup returns CDR1 KGHDR and CDR2 SFDVKD. With V trimmed by 0 bases and J by 2 bases, 7 bases remained unmatched. The CDR3 consists of 18 residues. DNA of the CDR3: TGTGCCACCAGTGATTTGCCAACGACAGGGGTAAACACCGGGGAGCTGTTTTTT. It codes for CATSDLPTTGVNTGELFF.

The chain joins TRBV10-3 to TRBJ2-1, with D perhaps matching TRBD2 (5 bases). Germline CDR1 and CDR2: ENHRY and SYGVKD. V lost 6 bases and J 10 bases, leaving 19 bases between the germline ends. This CDR3 is built from 14 residues. Here the CDR3 DNA reads TGTGCCATCAGCCAAGCCGTTACGGGGAACGAGCAGTTCTTC. The encoded protein is CAISQAVTGNEQFF.

The rearrangement links TRBV6-5 to TRBJ2-3; TRBD1 or TRBD2 may be the D gene (5 bases each). This CDR3 has 14 residues. With 1 base removed from V and 7 bases from J, the gap between germline ends came to 12 bases. Germline CDR1 and CDR2: MNHEY and SVGAGI. The CDR3 protein is CASSYWQGVNTQYF. CDR3 bases: TGTGCCAGCAGTTACTGGCAGGGAGTAAATACGCAGTATTTT.

This chain joins TRBV27 and TRBJ1-6, with D possibly matching TRBD1 (5 bases). CDR1 is MNHEY and CDR2 is SMNVEV in the germline V gene (reference sequence). The CDR3 has 16 residues. V was cut by 2 bases and J by 7 bases, with 15 bases left in between. CDR3 sequence reads: CASSLGRQGENSPLHF. CDR3 coding DNA: TGTGCCAGCAGTTTAGGGAGGCAGGGCGAAAATTCACCCCTCCACTTT.

This chain links TRBV2 with TRBJ2-2; D is unresolved. The CDR3 extends over 17 amino acids. Trimming pared 0 bases from V and 2 bases from J, leaving 13 bases between. Germline-derived CDR1 and CDR2 are SNHLY and FYNNEI. CDR3 sequence: CASSEARLAINTGELFF. CDR3 in DNA: TGTGCCAGCAGTGAAGCCCGACTTGCCATAAACACCGGGGAGCTGTTTTTT.

This chain uses TRBV6-5 with TRBJ2-3; D unclear. V lost 4 bases and J lost 1, with 12 bases in between. CDR3 length: 15 residues. Germline assignment: CDR1 MNHEY and CDR2 SVGAGI. For the CDR3, the DNA is TGTGCCAGCAGTTTGACATATCTAGGCACAGATACGCAGTATTTT. Residues: CASSLTYLGTDTQYF.

A few counts support this clone. V gene TRBV24-1 combines with J gene TRBJ1-5; D may be TRBD1 (5 bases). Trimming took off 9 bases at V and 8 bases at J, with 22 bases between the two ends. Germline assignment: CDR1 KGHDR and CDR2 SFDVKD. This CDR3 has 15 amino acids. The CDR3 region has the DNA TGTGCCACCGTGGGGGAAGATGTGCCGGAAAAGCCCCAGCATTTT. Translated, it gives CATVGEDVPEKPQHF.

The V and J genes are TRBV14 and TRBJ2-5, with 8 bases identical to TRBD2. The J segment lost 4 bases and the V segment lost 2 bases, leaving 6 bases of the junction unmatched. This CDR3 spans 15 amino acids. Germline V gene sequence: CDR1 SGHDN, CDR2 FVKESK. CDR3 region: CASSQIGTSRETQYF. CDR3 DNA: TGTGCCAGCAGCCAAATTGGGACTAGTCGAGAGACCCAGTACTTC.

The rearrangement uses TRBV27 and TRBJ1-2; TRBD1 aligns across 11 bases. This CDR3 region has 14 residues. Looked up from germline, CDR1 is MNHEY and CDR2 is SMNVEV (reference sequence). J gave up 8 bases and V 5 bases, and 7 bases lay outside the gene matches. The CDR3 DNA is TGTGCCAGCAGTGCGCTCCGGGACAGGGGGGGCTACACCTTC. It is translated as CASSALRDRGGYTF.

J is TRBJ1-1 and V is TRBV3-1 (or the pseudogene TRBV3-2); D not certain. CDR1 and CDR2 (germline): LGHDT, YNNKEL (reference sequence). Trimming took 5 bases from V and 0 from J, leaving 10 bases between them. This CDR3 contains 14 residues. The CDR3 bases are TGTGCCAGCAGCTTGAAGGCCGTGAACACTGAAGCTTTCTTT. This sequence encodes CASSLKAVNTEAFF.

V and J are TRBV21-1 and TRBJ2-7; no DNA check was done on the table's D call, TRBD1. TRBV21-1 is a recognized pseudogene. CDR3 size: 17 residues. The CDR3 DNA sequence: TGTGCCAGCAGCACTCTTAGGGACAGGCTGTTCTCCTACGAGCAGTACGTC. Protein product: CASSTLRDRLFSYEQYV.

J is TRBJ1-6 and V is TRBV5-1; D remains unclear. The CDR3 covers 14 residues. Germline CDR1 SGHRS, CDR2 YFSETQ. V lost 0 bases and J lost 11, with 12 bases in between. The CDR3 bases are TGCGCCAGCAGCTTGGCCCAGGCCTTGGCACCCCTCCACTTT. Its protein product is CASSLAQALAPLHF.